What follows are 9 T cell receptor beta chains derived from one specimen sequenced in a study of blood T cell repertoires in COVID-19. Generated by immunoSEQ multiplex PCR, the TCRdb table keeps only in-frame clones and is missing some. The data show a few hundred thousand clones, roughly 89% seen once. Sample: PBMCs or T cells enriched from blood (not recorded which). These receptors were obtained from a woman aged 45-65 years who had recovered from COVID-19.

The rearrangement links TRBV4-2 to TRBJ2-2, with 7 positions matching TRBD2. Germline lookup yields CDR1 LGHNA and CDR2 YNFKEQ. V gave up 3 bases and J gave up 0 bases; unmatched junction bases: 4. This CDR3 comprises 16 residues. The CDR3 is CASSQETSSNTGELFF. Here the CDR3 DNA reads TGTGCCAGCAGCCAGGAGACTAGCTCGAACACCGGGGAGCTGTTTTTT.

The J gene is TRBJ1-5, the V gene TRBV7-6; D possibly corresponds to TRBD1 (6 bases). Germline V CDR1 and CDR2: SGHVS, FNYEAQ. The CDR3 is 15 residues long. Trimming took off 4 bases at V and 2 bases at J, with 12 bases between the two ends. The CDR3 is CASSSTRGGNQPQHF. CDR3 coding DNA: TGTGCCAGCAGCTCAACCAGGGGAGGCAATCAGCCCCAGCATTTT.

The chain employs TRBV19 and TRBJ1-6, with D tentatively TRBD1 (5 bases). The CDR3 contains 13 residues. From germline, CDR1 is LNHDA and CDR2 SQIVND (reference sequence). V was shortened by 7 bases and J by 8 bases, with 12 bases between the two germline ends. CDR3 bases: TGTGCCAGTACAACGGGGGGTGATTCACCCCTCCACTTT. As protein: CASTTGGDSPLHF. Variable domain in full (rest from reference TRBV19 and TRBJ1-6): DGGITQSPKYLFRKEGQNVTLSCEQNLNHDAMYWYRQDPGQGLRLIYYSQIVNDFQKGDIAEGYSVSREKKESFPLTVTSAQKNPTAFYLCASTTGGDSPLHFGNGTRLTVT.

V is TRBV11-3 and J is TRBJ2-2; 11 bases match TRBD2. CDR1 is SGHNT, CDR2 YENEEA, per germline. The V segment lost 0 bases and the J segment 5 bases; nucleotides outside the gene matches: 11. CDR3 length equals 19 residues. CDR3 nucleotides: TGTGCCAGCAGCTTAGATCCACTAGCGGGGGACCCGAGTACCGGGGAGCTGTTTTTT. Residues: CASSLDPLAGDPSTGELFF.

The chain couples TRBV12-3 or TRBV12-4 to TRBJ1-1, with TRBD1 identical over 7 bases. After removal of 6 bases from V and 8 bases from J, the junction contained 9 bases not matched to a gene. The CDR3 covers 13 residues. Written as DNA, the CDR3 is TGTGCCAGCAGGTCCACAGGGGACTCCGAAGCTTTCTTT. This sequence encodes CASRSTGDSEAFF.

This rearrangement joins TRBV11-2 to TRBJ2-6; D ambiguous. The CDR3 sequence is 15 residues long. Germline V gene data show CDR1 as SGHAT and CDR2 as FQNNGV. The V and J ends lost 8 bases and 4 bases respectively, with 15 bases between them. CDR3: CASYISRFGANVLTF. The CDR3 DNA reads TGTGCCAGCTATATTTCCAGGTTCGGGGCCAACGTCCTGACTTTC.

The genes are TRBV5-4 and TRBJ1-1; D gene unclear. Germline assignment: CDR1 SGHNT and CDR2 YYREEE (reference sequence). Trimming stripped 2 bases from V and 4 bases from J, with 6 bases between. The CDR3 consists of 12 residues. The CDR3 nucleotides read TGTGCCAGCAGCTTTTATTCCACTGAAGCTTTCTTT. This translates into CASSFYSTEAFF.

The count of this clone is one. This chain connects TRBV6-5 to TRBJ1-2; D not resolved. Germline lookup yields CDR1 MNHEY and CDR2 SVGAGI. Trimming took 5 bases from V and 2 from J, leaving 9 bases between them. CDR3 size: 13 residues. CDR3: CASSPAGNYGYTF. CDR3 nucleotides: TGTGCCAGCAGTCCAGCCGGGAACTATGGCTACACCTTC.

J is TRBJ2-1 and V is TRBV5-4; the D gene is possibly TRBD1 (6 bases). This CDR3 has 16 amino acids. V was clipped by 0 bases and J by 3 bases, with 13 bases between them. CDR1 SGHNT and CDR2 YYREEE come from the germline V gene (reference sequence). The CDR3 DNA reads TGTGCCAGCAGCTTGGCACGGCAGGGGAGCTACAATGAGCAGTTCTTC. This codes for CASSLARQGSYNEQFF.